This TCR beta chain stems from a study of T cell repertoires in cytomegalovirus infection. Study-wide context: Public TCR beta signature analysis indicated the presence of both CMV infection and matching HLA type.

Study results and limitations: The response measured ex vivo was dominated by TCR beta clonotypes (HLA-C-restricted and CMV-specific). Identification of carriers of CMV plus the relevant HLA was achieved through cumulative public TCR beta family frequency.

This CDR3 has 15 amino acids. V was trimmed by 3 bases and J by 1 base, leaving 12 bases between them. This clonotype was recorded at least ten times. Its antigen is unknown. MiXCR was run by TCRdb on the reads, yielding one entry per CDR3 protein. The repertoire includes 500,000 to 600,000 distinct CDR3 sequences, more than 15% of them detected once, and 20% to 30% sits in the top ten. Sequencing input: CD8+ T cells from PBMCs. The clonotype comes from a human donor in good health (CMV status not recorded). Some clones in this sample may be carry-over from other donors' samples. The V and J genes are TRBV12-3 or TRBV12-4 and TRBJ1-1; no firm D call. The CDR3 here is CASSFRRDENTEAFF. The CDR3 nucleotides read TGTGCCAGCAGTTTCAGACGGGATGAGAACACTGAAGCTTTCTTT.